The present TCR beta chain was sequenced within a study of cytomegalovirus exposure and HLA in healthy donors. Study-level results: The number of N-insertions in an Asian-associated ancestry cluster was reportedly below the approximately 700-donor mean in a later analysis.

The PCR contained 60 Vbeta and 13 Jbeta primers. Using immunoSEQ multiplex PCR, the repertoire was profiled, and TCRdb retains in-frame clones only, with some absent. The table shows more than 95,000 clones, with around three quarters occurring only once. Notes on this clone: The antigen remains unidentified.

V lost 6 bases to trimming and J lost 0 bases, with 9 bases between them. The germline CDR1 and CDR2 sequences are MNHEY and SVGAGI. CDR3 size: 14 residues. The origin of this receptor is a woman in her late teens or twenties in good health and CMV-seropositive. The material sequenced was PBMCs. The chain joins TRBV6-5 to TRBJ1-3; D unresolved. The CDR3 sequence: CASRQDISGNTIYF. DNA of the CDR3: TGTGCCAGCAGACAAGACATCTCTGGAAACACCATATATTTT.